A single sample gave rise to the 2 T cell receptor beta chains below, sequenced in a study of T-cell reconstitution after alpha-beta-depleted transplantation in children. Preparation of the TCRbeta library used unique molecular identifiers. A single record per CDR3 protein comes from TCRdb applying MiXCR to the PCR reads. The sample holds about 980,000 distinct CDR3 sequences; under 30% are singletons and the top ten take roughly 28%. Source: PBMCs, mostly from graft donor cells, taken 360 days after TCRalphabeta/CD19-depleted stem cell transplant. These receptors all come from a boy in the first two years of life who had a stem cell transplant for SCID, so the T cells may come from the graft donor.

This chain links TRBV10-3 with TRBJ1-2; no firm D call. CDR1 and CDR2 from the germline V gene are ENHRY and SYGVKD. V was trimmed by 4 bases and J by 3 bases, leaving 15 bases between them. The CDR3 totals 15 residues. CDR3 sequence reads: CAISVGTSADYGYTF. CDR3 nucleotide sequence: TGTGCCATCAGTGTTGGCACTTCTGCCGACTATGGCTACACCTTC.

In its sample, this clonotype was seen a few times. This chain joins TRBV24-1 and TRBJ1-2; TRBD1 aligns across 8 bases. The CDR3 covers 14 residues. Germline assignment: CDR1 KGHDR and CDR2 SFDVKD. The V gene end was trimmed by 4 bases and the J gene end by 6 bases; junction bases not matched to a gene: 6. CDR3 region: CATSDPDRANGYTF. As DNA, the CDR3 is TGTGCCACCAGTGACCCGGACAGGGCTAATGGCTACACCTTC.